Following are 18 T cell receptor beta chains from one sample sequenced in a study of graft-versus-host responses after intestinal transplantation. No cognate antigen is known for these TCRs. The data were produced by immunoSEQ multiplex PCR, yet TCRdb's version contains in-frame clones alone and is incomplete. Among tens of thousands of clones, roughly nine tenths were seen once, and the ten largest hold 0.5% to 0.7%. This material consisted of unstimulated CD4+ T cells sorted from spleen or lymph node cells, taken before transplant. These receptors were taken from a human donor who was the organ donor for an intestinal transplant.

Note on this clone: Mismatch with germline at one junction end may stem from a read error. The CDR3 DNA reads as TGTGCTAGCAGCGCCGGACTGACGGAGACCCAGTACTTC. Its protein is CASSAGLTETQYF. This sequence joins TRBV7-7 and TRBJ2-5; TRBD2 might be the D (5 bases). The CDR3 runs 13 residues. The germline V gene encodes CDR1 SSHAT and CDR2 FNYEAQ (reference sequence).

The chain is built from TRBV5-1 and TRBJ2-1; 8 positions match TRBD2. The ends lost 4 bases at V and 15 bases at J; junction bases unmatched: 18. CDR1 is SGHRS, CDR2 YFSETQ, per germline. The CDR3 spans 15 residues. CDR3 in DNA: TGCGCCAGCAGCCCTGGATCGCTAGCGGGTAAAGTGCCGTTCTTC. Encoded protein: CASSPGSLAGKVPFF.

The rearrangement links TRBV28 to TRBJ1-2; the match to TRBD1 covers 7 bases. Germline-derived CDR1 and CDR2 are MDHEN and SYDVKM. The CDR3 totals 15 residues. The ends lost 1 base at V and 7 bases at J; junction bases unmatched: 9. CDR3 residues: CASSLLRPTGRGYTF. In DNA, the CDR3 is TGTGCCAGCAGTTTATTAAGGCCGACAGGGCGTGGCTACACCTTC.

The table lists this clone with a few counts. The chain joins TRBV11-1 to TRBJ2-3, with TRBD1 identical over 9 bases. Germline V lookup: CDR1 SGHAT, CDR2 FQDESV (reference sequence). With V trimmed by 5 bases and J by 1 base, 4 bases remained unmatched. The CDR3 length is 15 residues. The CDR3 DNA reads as TGTGCCAGCAGCCCCTGGACAGGGGGCACAGATACGCAGTATTTT. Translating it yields CASSPWTGGTDTQYF.

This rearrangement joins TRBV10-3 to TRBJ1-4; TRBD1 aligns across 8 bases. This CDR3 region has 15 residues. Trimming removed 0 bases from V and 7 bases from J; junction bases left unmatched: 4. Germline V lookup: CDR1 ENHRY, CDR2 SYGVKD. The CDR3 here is CAISESGTGSEKLFF. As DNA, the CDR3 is TGTGCCATCAGTGAGTCAGGGACAGGATCTGAAAAACTGTTTTTT.

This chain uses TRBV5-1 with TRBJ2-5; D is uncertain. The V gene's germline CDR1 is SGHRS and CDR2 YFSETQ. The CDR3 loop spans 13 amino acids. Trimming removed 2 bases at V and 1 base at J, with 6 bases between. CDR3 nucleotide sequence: TGCGCCAGCAGCTTTGGGCTCCAAGAGACCCAGTACTTC. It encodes CASSFGLQETQYF.

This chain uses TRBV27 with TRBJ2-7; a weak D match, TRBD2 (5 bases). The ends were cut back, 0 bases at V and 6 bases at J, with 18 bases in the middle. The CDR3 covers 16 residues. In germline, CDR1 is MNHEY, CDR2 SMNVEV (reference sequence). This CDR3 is CASSLSRVPPTTEQYF. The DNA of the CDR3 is TGTGCCAGCAGTTTATCGAGGGTCCCCCCAACTACCGAGCAGTACTTC.

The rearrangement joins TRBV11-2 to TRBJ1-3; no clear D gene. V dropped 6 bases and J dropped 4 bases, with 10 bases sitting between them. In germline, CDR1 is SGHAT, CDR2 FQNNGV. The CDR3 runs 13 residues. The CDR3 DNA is TGTGCCAGCAGGCGCGGGTACGGAAACACCATATATTTT. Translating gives CASRRGYGNTIYF.

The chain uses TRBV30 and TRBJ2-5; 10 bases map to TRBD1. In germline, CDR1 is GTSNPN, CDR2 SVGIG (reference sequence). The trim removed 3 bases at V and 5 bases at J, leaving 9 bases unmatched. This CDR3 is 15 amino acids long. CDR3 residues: CAWSKDRGREETQYF. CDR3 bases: TGTGCCTGGAGCAAAGACAGGGGGCGCGAGGAGACCCAGTACTTC.

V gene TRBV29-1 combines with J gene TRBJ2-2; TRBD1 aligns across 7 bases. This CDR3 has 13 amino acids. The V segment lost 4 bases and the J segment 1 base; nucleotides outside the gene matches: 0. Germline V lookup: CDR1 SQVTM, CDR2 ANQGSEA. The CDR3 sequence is CSVGQGNTGELFF. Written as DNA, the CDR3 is TGCAGCGTTGGACAGGGGAACACCGGGGAGCTGTTTTTT.

CDR3: CASSLPGTSGRSEQFF. CDR3 nucleotide sequence: TGTGCCAGCAGCTTGCCCGGGACTAGCGGGAGAAGTGAGCAGTTCTTC. This chain joins TRBV5-6 and TRBJ2-1, with 14 bases aligning to TRBD2. Germline CDR1 SGHDT, CDR2 YYEEEE. CDR3 size: 16 residues. V shed 1 base and J 9 bases; nucleotides not matched to a gene: 6.

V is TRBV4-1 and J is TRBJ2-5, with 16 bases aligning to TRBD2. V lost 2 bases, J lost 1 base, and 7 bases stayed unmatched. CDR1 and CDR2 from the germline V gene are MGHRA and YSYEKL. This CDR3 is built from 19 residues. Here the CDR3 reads CASSQLGTSGRGSQETQYF. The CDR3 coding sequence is TGCGCCAGCAGCCAACTCGGGACTAGCGGGAGGGGGAGCCAAGAGACCCAGTACTTC.

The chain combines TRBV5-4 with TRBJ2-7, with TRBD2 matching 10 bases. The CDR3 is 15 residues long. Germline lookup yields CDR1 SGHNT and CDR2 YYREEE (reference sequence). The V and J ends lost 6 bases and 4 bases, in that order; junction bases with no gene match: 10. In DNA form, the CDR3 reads TGTGCCAGCAACCGAGAGCGGGGGGGGGTTTACGAGCAGTACTTC. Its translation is CASNRERGGVYEQYF.

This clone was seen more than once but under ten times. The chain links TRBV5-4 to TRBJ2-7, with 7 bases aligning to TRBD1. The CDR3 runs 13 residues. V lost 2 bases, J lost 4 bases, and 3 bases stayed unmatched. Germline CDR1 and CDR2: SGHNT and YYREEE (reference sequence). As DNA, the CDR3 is TGTGCCAGCAGCTTAAACAGGGGTTACGAGCAGTACTTC. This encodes CASSLNRGYEQYF.

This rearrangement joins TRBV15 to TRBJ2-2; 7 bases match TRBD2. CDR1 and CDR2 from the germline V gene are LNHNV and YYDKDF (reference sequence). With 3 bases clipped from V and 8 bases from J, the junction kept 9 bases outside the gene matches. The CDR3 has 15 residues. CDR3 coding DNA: TGTGCCACCAGCAGCCGGGACTACGGAGGGGGGGAGCTGTTTTTT. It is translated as CATSSRDYGGGELFF.

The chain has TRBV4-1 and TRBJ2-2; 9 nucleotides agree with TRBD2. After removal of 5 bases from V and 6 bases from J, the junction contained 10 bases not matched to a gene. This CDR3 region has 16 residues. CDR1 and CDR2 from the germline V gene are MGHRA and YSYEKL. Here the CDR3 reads CASSDRASGTAGELFF. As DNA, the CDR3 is TGCGCCAGCAGCGACCGAGCTAGCGGGACCGCCGGGGAGCTGTTTTTT.

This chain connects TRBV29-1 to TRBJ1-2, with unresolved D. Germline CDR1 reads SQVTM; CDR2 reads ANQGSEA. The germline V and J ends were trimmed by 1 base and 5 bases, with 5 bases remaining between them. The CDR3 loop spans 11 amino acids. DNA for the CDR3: TGCAGCGTTGAAGTGGCATATGGCTACACCTTC. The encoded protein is CSVEVAYGYTF.

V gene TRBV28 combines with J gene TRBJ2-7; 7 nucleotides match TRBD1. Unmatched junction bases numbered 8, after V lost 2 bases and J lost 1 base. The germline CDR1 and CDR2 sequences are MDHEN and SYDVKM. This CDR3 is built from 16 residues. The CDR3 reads CASSLPPDRHSYEQYF. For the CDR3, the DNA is TGTGCCAGCAGTTTACCCCCGGACAGGCATTCCTACGAGCAGTACTTC.